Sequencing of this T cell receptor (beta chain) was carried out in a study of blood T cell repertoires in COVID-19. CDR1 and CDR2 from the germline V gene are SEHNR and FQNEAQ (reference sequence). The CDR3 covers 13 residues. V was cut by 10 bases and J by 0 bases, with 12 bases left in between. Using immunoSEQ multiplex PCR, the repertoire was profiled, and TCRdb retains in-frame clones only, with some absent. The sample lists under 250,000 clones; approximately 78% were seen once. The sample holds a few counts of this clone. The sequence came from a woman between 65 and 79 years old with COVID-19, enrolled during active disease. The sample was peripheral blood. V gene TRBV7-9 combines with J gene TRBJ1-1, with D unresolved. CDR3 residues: CAISTPMNTEAFF. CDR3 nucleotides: TGTGCCATCTCGACACCCATGAACACTGAAGCTTTCTTT.